The entry that follows covers one TCR beta chain sequence. Trimming at V came to 1 base and at J to 3 bases, leaving 1 base not matched to a gene. Germline V gives CDR1 LNHNV, CDR2 YYDKDF (reference sequence). There are 15 residues in the CDR3. Libraries were prepared by immunoSEQ multiplex PCR; TCRdb keeps only in-frame clonotypes and omits some of them. In the table there are tens of thousands of clones, 78% of which are singletons. TCR sequencing covered a few patients who responded to pembrolizumab. These data belong to a study of PD-1 blockade in mismatch repair-deficient tumors. The rearrangement uses TRBV15 and TRBJ1-4, with 8 bases fitting TRBD1. The sample was peripheral blood, taken 4 weeks after starting pembrolizumab. The clonotype comes from an adult with mismatch repair-deficient cancer. CDR3 region: CATSRVRGPNEKLFF. CDR3 DNA: TGTGCCACCAGCAGAGTCAGGGGGCCTAATGAAAAACTGTTTTTT. Complete variable domain (other parts from reference TRBV15 and TRBJ1-4): DAMVIQNPRYQVTQFGKPVTLSCSQTLNHNVMYWYQQKSSQAPKLLFHYYDKDFNNEADTPDNFQSRRPNTSFCFLDIRSPGLGDTAMYLCATSRVRGPNEKLFFGSGTQLSVL.